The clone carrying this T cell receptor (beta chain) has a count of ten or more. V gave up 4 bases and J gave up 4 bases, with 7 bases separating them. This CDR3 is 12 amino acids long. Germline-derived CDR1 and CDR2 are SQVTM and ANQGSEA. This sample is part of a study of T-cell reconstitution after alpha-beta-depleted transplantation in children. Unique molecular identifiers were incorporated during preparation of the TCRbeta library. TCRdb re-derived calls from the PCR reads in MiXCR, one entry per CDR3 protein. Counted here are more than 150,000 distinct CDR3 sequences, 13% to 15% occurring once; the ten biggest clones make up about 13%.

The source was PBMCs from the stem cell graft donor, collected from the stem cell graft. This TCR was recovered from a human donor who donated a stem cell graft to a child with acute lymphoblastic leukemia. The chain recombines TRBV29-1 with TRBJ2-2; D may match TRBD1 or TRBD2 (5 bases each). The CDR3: CSVAGATGELFF. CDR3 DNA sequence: TGCAGCGTTGCCGGGGCCACCGGGGAGCTGTTTTTT.